The 25 T cell receptor beta chains presented below share a single source sample, sequenced in a study of shared clonotypes between healthy human individuals. Clones were read by immunoSEQ multiplex PCR, and TCRdb kept only the in-frame ones, dropping some. The sample lists 1,100,000 or so clones, approximately 80% occurring once. Sequenced material: memory CD4+ T cells from PBMCs. The subset is: CD45RA-negative fraction. These receptors all stem from a man aged 18 to 29 in good health. Some clones in this sample may be carry-over from other donors' samples.

The chain couples TRBV5-1 to TRBJ2-7, with 11 positions matching TRBD2. Looked up from germline, CDR1 is SGHRS and CDR2 is YFSETQ. V lost 0 bases, J lost 6 bases, and 5 bases stayed unmatched. The CDR3 is 15 amino acids. The DNA of the CDR3 is TGCGCCAGCAGCTTGGAACTAGCGGGAGAGGGCGAGCAGTACTTC. Translated, it gives CASSLELAGEGEQYF.

To note about this clone: The same CDR3 arises from other DNA sequences in this sample as well. The chain links TRBV9 to TRBJ2-3; 14 nucleotides agree with TRBD2. Per the germline V gene, CDR1 is SGDLS and CDR2 is YYNGEE. Trimming removed 4 bases from V and 3 bases from J; junction bases left unmatched: 4. The CDR3 has 16 amino acids. The CDR3 DNA is TGTGCCAGCAGCCTGACTAGCGGGAGGGGTACAGATACGCAGTATTTT. It encodes CASSLTSGRGTDTQYF.

The rearrangement joins TRBV29-1 to TRBJ2-5; D possibly corresponds to TRBD1 (6 bases). V lost 6 bases and J 4 bases, leaving 6 bases between the germline ends. This CDR3 comprises 10 residues. Germline V lookup: CDR1 SQVTM, CDR2 ANQGSEA. CDR3 sequence reads: CSVGAETQYF. As DNA, the CDR3 is TGCAGCGTGGGGGCAGAGACCCAGTACTTC.

The V and J genes are TRBV7-6 and TRBJ2-7; 8 bases align to TRBD1. V lost 5 bases, J lost 6 bases, and 12 bases stayed unmatched. The CDR3 contains 15 residues. Germline assignment: CDR1 SGHVS and CDR2 FNYEAQ. The CDR3 nucleotides are TGTGCCAGCAGCCCCAATTCGAAAACAGGGGGCGAGCAGTACTTC. This gives the protein CASSPNSKTGGEQYF.

This clone has only one observation. The chain joins TRBV28 to TRBJ2-1, with a weak D call TRBD2 (6 bases). The CDR3 covers 15 residues. Per germline, CDR1 MDHEN and CDR2 SYDVKM. V was clipped by 6 bases and J by 0 bases, with 12 bases between them. CDR3 nucleotides: TGTGCCAGCAGAGCGGGCCTCAGCTCCTACAATGAGCAGTTCTTC. Its translation: CASRAGLSSYNEQFF.

The V gene is TRBV15, the J gene TRBJ2-7; perhaps TRBD1 as D (5 bases). Germline loops: CDR1 LNHNV, CDR2 YYDKDF (reference sequence). This CDR3 spans 14 amino acids. V dropped 1 base and J dropped 3 bases, with 10 bases sitting between them. CDR3 in amino acids: CATSRVEQVYEQYF. The CDR3 DNA sequence: TGTGCCACCAGCAGAGTGGAACAGGTCTACGAGCAGTACTTC.

The rearrangement joins TRBV5-1 to TRBJ2-7; TRBD1 is a possible D gene (5 bases). The CDR3 runs 14 residues. In germline, CDR1 is SGHRS, CDR2 YFSETQ. Between the trimmed V and J ends, which lost 5 bases and 4 bases, there was a span of 16 bases. The CDR3 nucleotides are TGCGCCAGCAGGCCCCAGGGCGAAAGTTACGAGCAGTACTTC. Its translation: CASRPQGESYEQYF.

The genes are TRBV27 and TRBJ1-1; no reliable D call. This CDR3 has 17 amino acids. CDR1 MNHEY and CDR2 SMNVEV come from the germline V gene (reference sequence). V was trimmed by 3 bases and J by 1 base, leaving 18 bases between them. CDR3 bases: TGTGCCAGCAGTTTTTCCGGACTCCAACTGGAGAACACTGAAGCTTTCTTT. It specifies CASSFSGLQLENTEAFF.

This clone has more than one count but fewer than ten. J is TRBJ1-3 and V is TRBV29-1, with a weak D call TRBD1 (5 bases). This CDR3 comprises 14 residues. The germline gives CDR1 SQVTM, CDR2 ANQGSEA. Trimming stripped 5 bases from V and 2 bases from J, with 13 bases between. The CDR3 is CSVSTVGAGNTIYF. In nucleotides, the CDR3 is TGCAGCGTTTCCACCGTGGGGGCTGGAAACACCATATATTTT. The full variable domain, completed using reference TRBV29-1 and TRBJ1-3, is SAVISQKPSRDICQRGTSLTIQCQVDSQVTMMFWYRQQPGQSLTLIATANQGSEATYESGFVIDKFPISRPNLTFSTLTVSNMSPEDSSIYLCSVSTVGAGNTIYFGEGSWLTVV.

The chain couples TRBV18 to TRBJ2-1; TRBD2 aligns across 10 bases. CDR1 and CDR2 from the germline V gene are KGHSH and LQKENI. V lost 3 bases, J lost 9 bases, and 20 bases stayed unmatched. This CDR3 is 19 amino acids long. This CDR3 reads CASSPSSSSSGSRRTEQFF. The CDR3 DNA follows: TGTGCCAGCTCACCTTCTTCTTCCTCTAGCGGGAGCAGACGGACTGAGCAGTTCTTC.

This clone was recorded only once. V and J are TRBV18 and TRBJ2-1; D perhaps matches TRBD2 (5 bases). This CDR3 contains 14 residues. Germline-derived CDR1 and CDR2 are KGHSH and LQKENI. With 4 bases removed from V and 2 bases from J, the gap between germline ends came to 9 bases. Here the CDR3 DNA reads TGTGCCAGCTCACAACCCGGGACCTACAATGAGCAGTTCTTC. Protein sequence: CASSQPGTYNEQFF.

The chain combines TRBV4-2 with TRBJ2-7; TRBD1 or TRBD2 may be the D gene (6 bases each). V lost 1 base and J 2 bases, leaving 18 bases between the germline ends. The CDR3 has 17 residues. CDR1 is LGHNA and CDR2 is YNFKEQ in the germline V gene. As DNA, the CDR3 is TGTGCCAGCAGCCAAGTAATATCCGGGGGCACCCCCTACGAGCAGTACTTC. Its translation: CASSQVISGGTPYEQYF.

The CDR3 loop is CASSPLTSATEAFF. In DNA form, the CDR3 reads TGTGCCAGCTCACCACTGACATCGGCTACGGAAGCTTTCTTT. This chain joins TRBV18 and TRBJ1-1, with D unclear. Between the trimmed V and J ends, which lost 1 base and 8 bases, there was a span of 14 bases. In germline, CDR1 is KGHSH, CDR2 LQKENI. This CDR3 is 14 amino acids long.

The genes are TRBV7-2 and TRBJ2-7; possibly TRBD1 or TRBD2 for D (5 bases each). Trimming removed 5 bases at V and 0 bases at J, with 14 bases between. CDR1 and CDR2 from the germline V gene are SGHTA and FQGNSA. CDR3 size: 15 residues. CDR3: CASSPSWGSSYEQYF. For the CDR3, the DNA is TGTGCCAGCAGCCCTAGTTGGGGGAGCTCCTACGAGCAGTACTTC.

The chain has TRBV4-1 and TRBJ1-1; D is possibly TRBD1 (5 bases). The CDR3 consists of 13 residues. CDR1 is MGHRA and CDR2 is YSYEKL in the germline V gene. V was clipped by 7 bases and J by 3 bases, with 12 bases between them. The CDR3, as DNA: TGCGCCAGCAAGGTGCAGGGAGACACTGAAGCTTTCTTT. This gives the protein CASKVQGDTEAFF.

The CDR3 DNA reads as TGTGCCAGCAGTGAAGGATTTCGGGACTCCACGGGAGCTTTCTTT. Protein: CASSEGFRDSTGAFF. The chain uses TRBV2 and TRBJ1-1, with D maybe TRBD1 (5 bases). The length of the CDR3 is 15 residues. The germline V gene has CDR1 SNHLY and CDR2 FYNNEI. Trimming removed 1 base from V and 10 bases from J, with 19 bases in between.

This clone was seen only once. This chain connects TRBV5-1 to TRBJ2-3, with 10 bases fitting TRBD2. This CDR3 is 15 amino acids long. Germline loops: CDR1 SGHRS, CDR2 YFSETQ. V was clipped by 3 bases and J by 4 bases; unmatched bases: 5. CDR3 sequence (DNA): TGCGCCAGCAGCTCTGAGCGGGAGGGCCCAGATACGCAGTATTTT. Translated, it gives CASSSEREGPDTQYF.

J is TRBJ2-1 and V is TRBV9; 13 bases fit TRBD2. Looked up from germline, CDR1 is SGDLS and CDR2 is YYNGEE. Trimming cost V 3 bases and J 15 bases; bases outside gene matches: 15. The CDR3 contains 16 residues. For the CDR3, the DNA is TGTGCCAGCAGCGGGACCTCCGGGACTAGCGGGACGGTTGGGTTCTTC. Its translation: CASSGTSGTSGTVGFF.

V and J are TRBV5-1 and TRBJ1-1; D is unclear. Germline V gives CDR1 SGHRS, CDR2 YFSETQ. This CDR3 has 12 residues. Trimming pared 7 bases from V and 1 base from J, leaving 8 bases between. The DNA for the CDR3 is TGCGCCAGCTACCACCAGAACACTGAAGCTTTCTTT. As protein: CASYHQNTEAFF.

This clone was picked up a small number of times. Other DNA variants within this sample encode the same CDR3. CDR3 amino acids: CASSPDMNTEAFF. Here the CDR3 DNA reads TGTGCCAGCTCACCAGACATGAACACTGAAGCTTTCTTT. The chain recombines TRBV18 with TRBJ1-1, with no clear D. V was pared by 2 bases and J by 0 bases, with 4 bases between. Germline assignment: CDR1 KGHSH and CDR2 LQKENI. This CDR3 is built from 13 residues.

The J gene is TRBJ2-2, the V gene TRBV30; D not resolved. Per germline, CDR1 GTSNPN and CDR2 SVGIG (reference sequence). The CDR3 runs to 12 residues. Trimming pared 3 bases from V and 9 bases from J, leaving 11 bases between. The CDR3 DNA follows: TGTGCCTGGAGGGTACCTCCGAGGGAGCTGTTTTTT. It translates to CAWRVPPRELFF.

This sequence joins TRBV28 and TRBJ2-3; D uncertain. In germline, CDR1 is MDHEN, CDR2 SYDVKM. Trimming removed 5 bases at V and 4 bases at J, with 16 bases between. The CDR3 loop spans 15 amino acids. DNA of the CDR3: TGTGCCAGCAGTCCCATGGGCAGTCTGGCAGATACGCAGTATTTT. Translated, it gives CASSPMGSLADTQYF.

V is TRBV1 and J is TRBJ2-1; the D call in the table, TRBD2, was not verified against the DNA. TRBV1 is a pseudogene locus. This CDR3 comprises 19 residues. The CDR3 protein is CTSSQDGTSGTLSYNEQFF. DNA of the CDR3: TGCACCAGCAGCCAAGACGGGACTAGCGGGACACTGTCCTACAATGAGCAGTTCTTC.

The CDR3 region is CASGRAQDSVGYTF. Here the CDR3 DNA reads TGTGCCAGCGGGCGGGCCCAGGATTCGGTCGGCTACACCTTC. The chain uses TRBV6-6 and TRBJ1-2, with D unclear. From germline, CDR1 is MNHNY and CDR2 SVGAGI (reference sequence). This CDR3 region has 14 residues. The ends were cut back, 8 bases at V and 8 bases at J, with 21 bases in the middle.

As to this clone: The sample has other DNA sequences that encode this CDR3 too. V usage is TRBV5-1 and J usage is TRBJ1-1; possible D gene TRBD1, 5 bases. Germline CDR1 and CDR2: SGHRS and YFSETQ. V gave up 0 bases and J gave up 3 bases, with 6 bases separating them. The CDR3 consists of 13 residues. The CDR3 is CASSLAGDTEAFF. The CDR3 nucleotides read TGCGCCAGCAGCTTGGCGGGGGACACTGAAGCTTTCTTT. The full variable domain, rest sourced from reference TRBV5-1 and TRBJ1-1, is KAGVTQTPRYLIKTRGQQVTLSCSPISGHRSVSWYQQTPGQGLQFLFEYFSETQRNKGNFPGRFSGRQFSNSRSEMNVSTLELGDSALYLCASSLAGDTEAFFGQGTRLTVV.